This is a list of T cell receptor beta chains from one sample in a study of CD8 T cells in Susac syndrome. Via MiXCR, TCRdb re-called the immunoSEQ multiplex PCR reads, giving one row per CDR3 protein. The top ten hold 0.093% of the sample, which has 190,000 or so distinct CDR3 sequences, about 95% seen once. Sequencing was carried out using CD4+ T cells from PBMCs. The receptor set was obtained from a human donor with multiple sclerosis. CDR3s include the opening cysteine and the closing phenylalanine or tryptophan.

v_call cdr3_aa
TRBV20-1 CSARRQNQPQHF
TRBV29-1 CSVVVVGDQPQHF
TRBV30 CAWSTGIEAFF
TRBV5-6 CASSRDTRNIQYF
TRBV30 CACGQLSSYEQYF
TRBV30 CAWATGNYGYTF
TRBV12-3/TRBV12-4 CASSLLFPGLAEQFF
TRBV7-3 CASSLGGRRADTQYF
TRBV10-3 CAISEASAAQYF
TRBV30 CAWSVGSSDTQYF
TRBV4-1 CASSQQRGGYDEQFF
TRBV5-4 CASSIAGTSNHEQYF
TRBV2 CASSETGIGTDTQYF
TRBV7-3 CASSRDERGYNEQFF
TRBV4-1 CASSQSGTPRGTYNEQFF
TRBV18 CASSPKTGGYEQYF
TRBV30 CAWTASGNEQFF
TRBV3-1 CASSQGLAGQPSTDTQYF
TRBV7-3 CASSLRMGVDYGYTF
TRBV18 CASSPARAYNEQFF
TRBV18 CASSPSTASYEQYF
TRBV19 CASRVRASTDTQYF